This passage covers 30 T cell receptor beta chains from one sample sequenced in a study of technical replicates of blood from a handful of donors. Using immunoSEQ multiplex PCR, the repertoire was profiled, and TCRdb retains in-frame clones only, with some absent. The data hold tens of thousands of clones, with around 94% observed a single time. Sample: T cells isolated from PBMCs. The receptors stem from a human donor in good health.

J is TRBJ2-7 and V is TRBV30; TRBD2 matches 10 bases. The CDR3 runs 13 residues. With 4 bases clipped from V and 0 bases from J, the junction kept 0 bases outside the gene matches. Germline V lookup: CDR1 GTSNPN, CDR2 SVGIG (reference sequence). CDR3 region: CAWTSGGSYEQYF. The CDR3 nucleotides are TGTGCCTGGACTAGCGGGGGCTCCTACGAGCAGTACTTC.

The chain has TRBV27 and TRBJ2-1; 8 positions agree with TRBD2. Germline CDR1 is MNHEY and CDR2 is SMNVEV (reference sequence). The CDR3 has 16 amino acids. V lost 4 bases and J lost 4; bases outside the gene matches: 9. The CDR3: CASSWIAGLSYNEQFF. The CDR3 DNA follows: TGTGCCAGCAGTTGGATAGCGGGATTAAGTTACAATGAGCAGTTCTTC.

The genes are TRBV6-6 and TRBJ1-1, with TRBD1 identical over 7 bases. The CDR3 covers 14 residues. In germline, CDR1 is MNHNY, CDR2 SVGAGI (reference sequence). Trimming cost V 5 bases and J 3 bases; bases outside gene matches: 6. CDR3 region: CASSRDRAYTEAFF. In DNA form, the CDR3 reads TGTGCCAGCAGTAGAGACAGGGCTTACACTGAAGCTTTCTTT.

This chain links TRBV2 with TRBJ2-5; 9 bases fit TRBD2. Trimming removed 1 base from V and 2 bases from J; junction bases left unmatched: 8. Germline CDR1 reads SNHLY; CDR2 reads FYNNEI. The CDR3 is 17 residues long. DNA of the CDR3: TGTGCCAGCAGTGAAGGGGAGCTAGCGGGGTTGCAAGAGACCCAGTACTTC. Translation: CASSEGELAGLQETQYF.

The CDR3, as DNA: TGTGCCAGCAGCGTAATAAGGGGTTCTAACTATGGCTACACCTTC. Translating it yields CASSVIRGSNYGYTF. The genes are TRBV9 and TRBJ1-2; maybe TRBD1 (5 bases). The CDR3 has 15 residues. Germline V gene lookup returns CDR1 SGDLS and CDR2 YYNGEE. V was clipped by 1 base and J by 0 bases, with 10 bases between them.

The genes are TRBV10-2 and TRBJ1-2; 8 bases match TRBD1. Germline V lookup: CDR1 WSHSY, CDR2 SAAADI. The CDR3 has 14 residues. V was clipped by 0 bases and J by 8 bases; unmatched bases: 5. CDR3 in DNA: TGCGCCAGCAGTGAGTCGACAGGGGCCGGAGGCTACACCTTC. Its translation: CASSESTGAGGYTF.

The CDR3 region is CASSLGGGPYNEQFF. CDR3 in DNA: TGCGCCAGCAGCTTGGGTGGCGGGCCTTACAATGAGCAGTTCTTC. V gene TRBV5-1 combines with J gene TRBJ2-1; tentatively, D is TRBD2 (5 bases). In germline, CDR1 is SGHRS, CDR2 YFSETQ. This CDR3 has 15 amino acids. V shed 0 bases and J shed 4 bases, with 11 bases lying between them. Variable domain in full (rest from reference TRBV5-1 and TRBJ2-1): KAGVTQTPRYLIKTRGQQVTLSCSPISGHRSVSWYQQTPGQGLQFLFEYFSETQRNKGNFPGRFSGRQFSNSRSEMNVSTLELGDSALYLCASSLGGGPYNEQFFGPGTRLTVL.

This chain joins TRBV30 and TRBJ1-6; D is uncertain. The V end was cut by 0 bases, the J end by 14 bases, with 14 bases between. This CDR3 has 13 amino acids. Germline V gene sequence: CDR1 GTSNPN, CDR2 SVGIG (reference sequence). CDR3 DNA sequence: TGTGCCTGGAGTGTAAGTGAGGGAGTATCCCTCCACTTT. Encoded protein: CAWSVSEGVSLHF.

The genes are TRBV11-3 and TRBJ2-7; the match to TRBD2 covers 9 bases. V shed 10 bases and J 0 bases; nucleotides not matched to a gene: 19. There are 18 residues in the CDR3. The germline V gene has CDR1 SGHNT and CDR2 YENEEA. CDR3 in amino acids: CATSFRISGGPSSYEQYF. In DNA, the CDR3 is TGTGCCACCTCCTTCCGGATTAGCGGGGGTCCAAGCTCCTACGAGCAGTACTTC. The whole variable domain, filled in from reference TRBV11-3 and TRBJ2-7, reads EAGVVQSPRYKIIEKKQPVAFWCNPISGHNTLYWYLQNLGQGPELLIRYENEEAVDDSQLPKDRFSAERLKGVDSTLKIQPAELGDSAVYLCATSFRISGGPSSYEQYFGPGTRLTVT.

The CDR3 protein is CATSRGVRGHTEAFF. CDR3 DNA sequence: TGTGCCACCAGCAGAGGGGTCAGGGGTCACACTGAAGCTTTCTTT. The rearrangement uses TRBV15 and TRBJ1-1, with a tentative D call TRBD1 (6 bases). The CDR3 totals 15 residues. Germline V CDR1 and CDR2: LNHNV, YYDKDF (reference sequence). V dropped 1 base and J dropped 3 bases, with 12 bases sitting between them.

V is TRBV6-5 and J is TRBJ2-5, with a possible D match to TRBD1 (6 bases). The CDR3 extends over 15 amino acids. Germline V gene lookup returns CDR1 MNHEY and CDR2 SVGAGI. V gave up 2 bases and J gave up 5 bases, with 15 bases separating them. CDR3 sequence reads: CASSYIARGPETQYF. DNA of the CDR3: TGTGCCAGCAGTTACATCGCCAGGGGTCCGGAGACCCAGTACTTC.

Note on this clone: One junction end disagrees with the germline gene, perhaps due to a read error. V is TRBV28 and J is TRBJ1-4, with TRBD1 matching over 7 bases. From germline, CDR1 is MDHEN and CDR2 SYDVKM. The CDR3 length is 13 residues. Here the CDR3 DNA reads TGTGCCAGCAGTTTTAGGGGCAGGGGGGTTCCGGTTTTT. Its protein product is CASSFRGRGVPVF.

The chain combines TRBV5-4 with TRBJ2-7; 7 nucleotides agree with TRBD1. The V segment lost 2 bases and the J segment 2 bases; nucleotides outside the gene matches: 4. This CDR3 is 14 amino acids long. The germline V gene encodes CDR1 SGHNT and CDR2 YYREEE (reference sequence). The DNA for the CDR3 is TGTGCCAGCAGCTTTAAGGGGACAGCCTACGAGCAGTACTTC. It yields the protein CASSFKGTAYEQYF.

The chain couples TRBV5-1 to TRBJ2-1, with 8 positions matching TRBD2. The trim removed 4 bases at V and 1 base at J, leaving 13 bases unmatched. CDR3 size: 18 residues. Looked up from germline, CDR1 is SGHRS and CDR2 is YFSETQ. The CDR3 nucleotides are TGCGCCAGCAGCCCTTATGCCTTAACGGGGGGGTCCTACAATGAGCAGTTCTTC. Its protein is CASSPYALTGGSYNEQFF. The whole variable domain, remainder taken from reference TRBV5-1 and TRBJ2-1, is KAGVTQTPRYLIKTRGQQVTLSCSPISGHRSVSWYQQTPGQGLQFLFEYFSETQRNKGNFPGRFSGRQFSNSRSEMNVSTLELGDSALYLCASSPYALTGGSYNEQFFGPGTRLTVL.

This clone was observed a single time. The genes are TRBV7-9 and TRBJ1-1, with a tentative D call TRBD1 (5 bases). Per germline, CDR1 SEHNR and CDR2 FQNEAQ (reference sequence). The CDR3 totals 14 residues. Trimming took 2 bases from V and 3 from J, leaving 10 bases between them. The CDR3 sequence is CASSLSGGYTEAFF. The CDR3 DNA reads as TGTGCCAGCAGCTTATCGGGGGGGTACACTGAAGCTTTCTTT.

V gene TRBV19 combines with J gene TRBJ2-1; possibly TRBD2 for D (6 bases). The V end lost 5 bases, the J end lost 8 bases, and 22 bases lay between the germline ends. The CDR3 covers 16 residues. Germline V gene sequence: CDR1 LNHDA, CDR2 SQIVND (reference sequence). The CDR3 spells CASSQRTGLSLHEQFF. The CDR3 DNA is TGTGCCAGTAGTCAGAGAACGGGACTCTCCCTCCATGAGCAGTTCTTC.

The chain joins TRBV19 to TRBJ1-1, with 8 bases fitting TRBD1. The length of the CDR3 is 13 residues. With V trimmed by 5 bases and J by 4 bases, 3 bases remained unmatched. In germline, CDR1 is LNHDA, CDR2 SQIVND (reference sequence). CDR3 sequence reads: CASSPDRATEAFF. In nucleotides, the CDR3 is TGTGCCAGTAGTCCGGACAGGGCCACTGAAGCTTTCTTT.

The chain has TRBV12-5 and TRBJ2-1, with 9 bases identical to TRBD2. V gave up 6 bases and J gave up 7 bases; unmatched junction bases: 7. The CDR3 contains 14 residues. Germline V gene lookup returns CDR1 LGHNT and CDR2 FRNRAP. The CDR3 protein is CASGHSSGANEQFF. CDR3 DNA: TGTGCTAGTGGGCATTCTAGCGGGGCTAATGAGCAGTTCTTC.

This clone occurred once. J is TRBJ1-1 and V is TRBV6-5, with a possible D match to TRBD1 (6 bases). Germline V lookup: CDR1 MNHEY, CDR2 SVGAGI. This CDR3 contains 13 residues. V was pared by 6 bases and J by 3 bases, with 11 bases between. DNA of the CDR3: TGTGCCAGCAGCTCAGGGGCGTACACTGAAGCTTTCTTT. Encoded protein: CASSSGAYTEAFF.

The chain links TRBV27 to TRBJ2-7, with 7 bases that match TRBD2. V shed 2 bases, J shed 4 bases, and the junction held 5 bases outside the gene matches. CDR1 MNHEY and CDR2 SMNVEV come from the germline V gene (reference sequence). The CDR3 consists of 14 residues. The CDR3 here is CASSLLGGNYEQYF. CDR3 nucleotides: TGTGCCAGCAGTTTACTCGGGGGGAATTACGAGCAGTACTTC.

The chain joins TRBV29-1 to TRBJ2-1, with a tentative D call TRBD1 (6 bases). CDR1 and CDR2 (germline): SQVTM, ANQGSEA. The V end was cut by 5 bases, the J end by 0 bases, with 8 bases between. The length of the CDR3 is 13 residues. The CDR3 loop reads CSVQGSSYNEQFF. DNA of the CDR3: TGCAGCGTTCAGGGGAGCTCCTACAATGAGCAGTTCTTC.

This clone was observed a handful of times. The CDR3 reads CASGLTVNQPQHF. The CDR3 bases are TGTGCTAGTGGTTTAACTGTGAATCAGCCCCAGCATTTT. The chain couples TRBV12-5 to TRBJ1-5; D remains ambiguous. This CDR3 spans 13 amino acids. Trimming stripped 3 bases from V and 4 bases from J, with 7 bases between. CDR1 is LGHNT, CDR2 FRNRAP, per germline.

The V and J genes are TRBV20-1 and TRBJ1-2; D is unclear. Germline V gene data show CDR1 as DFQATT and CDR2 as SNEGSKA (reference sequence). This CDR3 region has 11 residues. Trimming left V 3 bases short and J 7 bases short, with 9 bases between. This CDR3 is CSASTGGGYTF. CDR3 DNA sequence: TGCAGTGCTAGTACCGGTGGTGGCTACACCTTC.

The CDR3 DNA follows: TGCGCCAGCAGTGCCCTACAGGGAACTGAAGCTTTCTTT. Its protein product is CASSALQGTEAFF. V is TRBV10-1 and J is TRBJ1-1; D is perhaps TRBD1 (6 bases). V gave up 4 bases and J gave up 5 bases, with 11 bases separating them. The germline gives CDR1 WNHNN, CDR2 SYGVQD (reference sequence). This CDR3 has 13 amino acids.

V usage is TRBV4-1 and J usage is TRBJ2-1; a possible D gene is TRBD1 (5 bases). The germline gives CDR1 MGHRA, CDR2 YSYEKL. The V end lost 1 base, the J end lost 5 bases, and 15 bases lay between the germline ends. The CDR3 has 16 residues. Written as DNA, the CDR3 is TGCGCCAGCAGCCAAGGGCAGAACAGGTTGAACAATGAGCAGTTCTTC. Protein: CASSQGQNRLNNEQFF.

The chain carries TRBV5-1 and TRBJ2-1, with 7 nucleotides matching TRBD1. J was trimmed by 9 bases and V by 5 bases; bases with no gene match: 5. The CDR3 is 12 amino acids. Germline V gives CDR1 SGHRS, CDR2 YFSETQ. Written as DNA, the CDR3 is TGCGCCAGCAGAGGGACAGAGGGTGAGCAGTTCTTC. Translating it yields CASRGTEGEQFF. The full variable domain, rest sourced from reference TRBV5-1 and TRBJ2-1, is KAGVTQTPRYLIKTRGQQVTLSCSPISGHRSVSWYQQTPGQGLQFLFEYFSETQRNKGNFPGRFSGRQFSNSRSEMNVSTLELGDSALYLCASRGTEGEQFFGPGTRLTVL.

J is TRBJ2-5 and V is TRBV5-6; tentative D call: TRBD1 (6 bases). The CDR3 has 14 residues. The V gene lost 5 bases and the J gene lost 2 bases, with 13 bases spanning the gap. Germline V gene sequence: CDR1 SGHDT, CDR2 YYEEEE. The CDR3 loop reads CASRKTGYQETQYF. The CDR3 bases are TGTGCCAGCAGAAAGACAGGTTATCAAGAGACCCAGTACTTC.

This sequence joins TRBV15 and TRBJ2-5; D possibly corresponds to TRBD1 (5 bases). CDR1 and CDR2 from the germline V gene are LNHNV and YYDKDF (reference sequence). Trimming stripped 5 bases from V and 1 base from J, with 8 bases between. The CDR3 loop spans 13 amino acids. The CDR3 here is CATSSQVQETQYF. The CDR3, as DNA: TGTGCCACCAGCTCACAGGTCCAAGAGACCCAGTACTTC.

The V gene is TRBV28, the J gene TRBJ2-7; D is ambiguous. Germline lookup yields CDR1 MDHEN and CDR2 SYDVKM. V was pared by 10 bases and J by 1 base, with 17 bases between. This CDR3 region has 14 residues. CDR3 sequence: CAIGELTVSYEQYF. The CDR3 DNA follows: TGTGCCATCGGCGAACTCACAGTGTCCTACGAGCAGTACTTC. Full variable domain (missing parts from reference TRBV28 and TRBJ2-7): DVKVTQSSRYLVKRTGEKVFLECVQDMDHENMFWYRQDPGLGLRLIYFSYDVKMKEKGDIPEGYSVSREKKERFSLILESASTNQTSMYLCAIGELTVSYEQYFGPGTRLTVT.

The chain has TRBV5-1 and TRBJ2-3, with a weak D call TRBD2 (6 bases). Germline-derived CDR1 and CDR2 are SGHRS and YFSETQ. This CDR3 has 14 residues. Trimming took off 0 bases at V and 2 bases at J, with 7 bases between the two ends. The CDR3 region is CASSLASATDTQYF. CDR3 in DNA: TGCGCCAGCAGCTTGGCTAGCGCCACAGATACGCAGTATTTT.